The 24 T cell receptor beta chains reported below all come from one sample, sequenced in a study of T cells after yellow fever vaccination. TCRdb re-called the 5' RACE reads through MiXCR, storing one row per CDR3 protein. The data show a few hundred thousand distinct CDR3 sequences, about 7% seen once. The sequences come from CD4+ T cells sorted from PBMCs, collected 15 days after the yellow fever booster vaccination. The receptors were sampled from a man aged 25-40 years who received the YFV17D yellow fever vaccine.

The CDR3 protein is CSALSQVNTEAFF. Written as DNA, the CDR3 is TGCAGTGCCCTCTCTCAGGTGAACACTGAAGCTTTCTTT. The V gene is TRBV20-1, the J gene TRBJ1-1; no clear D gene. The germline gives CDR1 DFQATT, CDR2 SNEGSKA (reference sequence). Trimming took 6 bases from V and 0 from J, leaving 11 bases between them. The CDR3 is 13 amino acids.

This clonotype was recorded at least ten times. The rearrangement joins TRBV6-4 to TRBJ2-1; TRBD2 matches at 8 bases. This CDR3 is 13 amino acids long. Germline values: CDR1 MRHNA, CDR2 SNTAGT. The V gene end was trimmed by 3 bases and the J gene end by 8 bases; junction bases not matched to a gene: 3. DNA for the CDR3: TGTGCCAGCAGTGAGGCGGGAGGAGATGAGCAGTTCTTC. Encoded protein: CASSEAGGDEQFF.

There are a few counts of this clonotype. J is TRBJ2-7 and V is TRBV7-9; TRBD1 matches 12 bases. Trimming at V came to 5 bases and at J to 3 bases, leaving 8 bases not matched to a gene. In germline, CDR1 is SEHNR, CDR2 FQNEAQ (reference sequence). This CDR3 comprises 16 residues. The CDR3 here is CASSPIGTGGSYEQYF. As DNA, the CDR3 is TGTGCCAGCAGCCCTATCGGGACAGGGGGCAGCTACGAGCAGTACTTC.

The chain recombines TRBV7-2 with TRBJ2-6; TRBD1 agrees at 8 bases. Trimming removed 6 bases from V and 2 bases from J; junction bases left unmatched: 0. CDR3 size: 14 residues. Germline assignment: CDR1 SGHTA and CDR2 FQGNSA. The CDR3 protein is CASRQGAGANVLTF. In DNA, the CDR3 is TGTGCCAGCAGACAGGGGGCTGGGGCCAACGTCCTGACTTTC.

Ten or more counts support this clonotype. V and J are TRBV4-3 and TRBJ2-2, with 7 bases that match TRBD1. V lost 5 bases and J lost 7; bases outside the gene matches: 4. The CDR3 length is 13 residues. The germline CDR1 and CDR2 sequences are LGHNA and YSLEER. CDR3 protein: CASSRGPGGELFF. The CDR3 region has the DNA TGCGCCAGCAGCAGGGGGCCCGGCGGGGAGCTGTTTTTT.

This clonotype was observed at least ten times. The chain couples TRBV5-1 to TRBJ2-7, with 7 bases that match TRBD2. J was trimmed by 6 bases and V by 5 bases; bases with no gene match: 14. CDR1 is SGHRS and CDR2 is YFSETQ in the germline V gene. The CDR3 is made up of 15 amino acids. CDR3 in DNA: TGCGCCAGCAGGGACCAGACGGGCGGGGGATCCGAGCAGTACTTC. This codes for CASRDQTGGGSEQYF.

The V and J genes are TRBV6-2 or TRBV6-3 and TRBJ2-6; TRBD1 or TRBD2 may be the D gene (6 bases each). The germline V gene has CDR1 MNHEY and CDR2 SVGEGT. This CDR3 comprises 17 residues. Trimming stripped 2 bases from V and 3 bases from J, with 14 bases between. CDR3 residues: CASSYPTGALGANVLTF. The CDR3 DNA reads TGTGCCAGCAGTTACCCTACGGGGGCGCTTGGGGCCAACGTCCTGACTTTC.

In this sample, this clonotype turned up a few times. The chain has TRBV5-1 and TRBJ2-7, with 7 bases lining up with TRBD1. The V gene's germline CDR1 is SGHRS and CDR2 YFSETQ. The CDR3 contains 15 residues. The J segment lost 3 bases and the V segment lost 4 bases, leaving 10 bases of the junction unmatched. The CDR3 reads CASSRVYRGGYEQYF. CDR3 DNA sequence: TGCGCCAGCAGCAGGGTCTACAGGGGCGGCTACGAGCAGTACTTC.

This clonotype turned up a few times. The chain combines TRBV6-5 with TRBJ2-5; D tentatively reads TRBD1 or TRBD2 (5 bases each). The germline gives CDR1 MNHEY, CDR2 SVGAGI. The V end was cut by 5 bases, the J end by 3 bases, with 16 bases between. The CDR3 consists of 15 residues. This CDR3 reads CASSRRDGGKETQYF. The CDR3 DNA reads TGTGCCAGCAGTCGACGGGACGGAGGTAAAGAGACCCAGTACTTC.

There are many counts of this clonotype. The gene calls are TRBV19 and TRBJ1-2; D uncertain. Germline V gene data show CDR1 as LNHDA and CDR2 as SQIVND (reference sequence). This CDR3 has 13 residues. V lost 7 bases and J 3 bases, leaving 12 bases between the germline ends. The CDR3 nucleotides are TGTGCCAGTACCCAACAGTGGGACTATGGCTACACCTTC. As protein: CASTQQWDYGYTF.

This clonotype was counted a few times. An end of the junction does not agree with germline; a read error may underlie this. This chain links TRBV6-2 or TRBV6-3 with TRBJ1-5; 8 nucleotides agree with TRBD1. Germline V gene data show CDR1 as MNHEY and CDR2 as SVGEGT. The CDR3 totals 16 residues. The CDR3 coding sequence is TGTGCCAGCACTCCAGGGGGCCTTGGACCCAATCTGCCCCAGCATTTT. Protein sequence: CASTPGGLGPNLPQHF.

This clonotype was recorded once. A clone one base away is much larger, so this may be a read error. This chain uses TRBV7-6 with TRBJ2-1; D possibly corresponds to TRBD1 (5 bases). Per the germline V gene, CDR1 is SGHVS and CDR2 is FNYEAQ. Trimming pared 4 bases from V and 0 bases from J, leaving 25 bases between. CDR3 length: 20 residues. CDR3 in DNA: TGTGCCAGCAGCTCTAGACAGAAATTTACACGCCTAAGCTCCTACAATGAGCAGTTCTTC. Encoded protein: CASSSRQKFTRLSSYNEQFF.

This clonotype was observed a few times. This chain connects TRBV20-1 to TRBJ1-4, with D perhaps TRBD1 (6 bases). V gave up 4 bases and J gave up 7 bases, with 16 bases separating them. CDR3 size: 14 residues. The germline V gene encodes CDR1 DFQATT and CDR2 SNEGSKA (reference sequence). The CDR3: CSATSQGRVEKLFF. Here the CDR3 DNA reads TGCAGTGCTACCTCTCAGGGGAGGGTTGAAAAACTGTTTTTT.

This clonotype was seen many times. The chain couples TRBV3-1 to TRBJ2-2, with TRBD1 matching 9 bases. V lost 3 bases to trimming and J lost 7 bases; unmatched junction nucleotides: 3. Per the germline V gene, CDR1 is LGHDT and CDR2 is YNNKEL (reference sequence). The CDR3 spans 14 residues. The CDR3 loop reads CASSQGQGIGELFF. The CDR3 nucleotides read TGTGCCAGCAGCCAGGGACAGGGTATCGGGGAGCTGTTTTTT. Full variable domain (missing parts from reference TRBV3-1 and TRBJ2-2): DTAVSQTPKYLVTQMGNDKSIKCEQNLGHDTMYWYKQDSKKFLKIMFSYNNKELIINETVPNRFSPKSPDKAHLNLHINSLELGDSAVYFCASSQGQGIGELFFGEGSRLTVL.

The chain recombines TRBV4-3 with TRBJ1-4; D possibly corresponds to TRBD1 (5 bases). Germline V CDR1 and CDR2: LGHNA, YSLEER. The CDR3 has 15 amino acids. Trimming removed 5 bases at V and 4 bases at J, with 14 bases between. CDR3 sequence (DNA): TGCGCCAGCAGCTCCAGACAGAGCGTTAATGAAAAACTGTTTTTT. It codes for CASSSRQSVNEKLFF.

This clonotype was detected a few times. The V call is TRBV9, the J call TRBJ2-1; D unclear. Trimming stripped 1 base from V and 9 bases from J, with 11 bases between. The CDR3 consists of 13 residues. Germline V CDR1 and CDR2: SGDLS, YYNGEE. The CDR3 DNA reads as TGTGCCAGCAGCGTACTCCCGGACGGTGAGCAGTTCTTC. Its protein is CASSVLPDGEQFF. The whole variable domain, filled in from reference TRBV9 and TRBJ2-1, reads DSGVTQTPKHLITATGQRVTLRCSPRSGDLSVYWYQQSLDQGLQFLIQYYNGEERAKGNILERFSAQQFPDLHSELNLSSLELGDSALYFCASSVLPDGEQFFGPGTRLTVL.

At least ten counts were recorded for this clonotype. CDR3 bases: TGTGCCAGCAGTTACCGGCCGACAGGGCTAATCTCCTACAATGAGCAGTTCTTC. Amino acids: CASSYRPTGLISYNEQFF. The gene calls are TRBV6-5 and TRBJ2-1; 7 bases map to TRBD1. CDR1 is MNHEY, CDR2 SVGAGI, per germline. V gave up 2 bases and J gave up 0 bases; unmatched junction bases: 10. This CDR3 spans 18 amino acids.

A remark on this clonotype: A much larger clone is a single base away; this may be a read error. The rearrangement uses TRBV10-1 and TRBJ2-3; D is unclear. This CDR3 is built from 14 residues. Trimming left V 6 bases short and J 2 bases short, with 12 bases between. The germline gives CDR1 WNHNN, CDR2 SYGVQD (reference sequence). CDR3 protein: CASRVGGPTDTQYF. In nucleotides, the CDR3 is TGCGCCAGCAGGGTCGGCGGCCCCACAGATACGCAGTATTTT.

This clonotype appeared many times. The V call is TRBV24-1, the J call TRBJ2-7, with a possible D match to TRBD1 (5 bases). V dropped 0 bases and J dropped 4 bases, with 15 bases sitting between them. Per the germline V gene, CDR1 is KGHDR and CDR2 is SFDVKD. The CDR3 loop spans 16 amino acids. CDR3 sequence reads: CATSDLQENRRYEQYF. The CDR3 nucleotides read TGTGCCACCAGTGATTTGCAGGAGAACAGGAGATACGAGCAGTACTTC.

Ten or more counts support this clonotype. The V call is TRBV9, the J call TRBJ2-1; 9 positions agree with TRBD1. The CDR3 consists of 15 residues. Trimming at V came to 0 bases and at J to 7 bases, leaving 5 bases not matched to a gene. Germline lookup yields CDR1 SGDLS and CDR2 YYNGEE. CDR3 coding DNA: TGTGCCAGCAGCGTAGAGGGACAGGGCGAAAATGAGCAGTTCTTC. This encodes CASSVEGQGENEQFF.

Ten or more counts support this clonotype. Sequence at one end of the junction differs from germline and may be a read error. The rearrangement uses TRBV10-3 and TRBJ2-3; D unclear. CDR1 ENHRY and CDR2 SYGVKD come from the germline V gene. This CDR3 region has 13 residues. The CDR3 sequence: CAINSPRASRPHF. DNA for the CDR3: TGTGCCATCAATTCCCCTAGGGCTAGTAGGCCGCATTTT.

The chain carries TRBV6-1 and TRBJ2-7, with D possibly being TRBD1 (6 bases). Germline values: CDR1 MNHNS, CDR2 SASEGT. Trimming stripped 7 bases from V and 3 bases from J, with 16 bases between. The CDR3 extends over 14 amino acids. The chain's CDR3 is CASIRSGRGYEQYF. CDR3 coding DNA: TGTGCCAGCATCCGAAGTGGCAGGGGCTACGAGCAGTACTTC.

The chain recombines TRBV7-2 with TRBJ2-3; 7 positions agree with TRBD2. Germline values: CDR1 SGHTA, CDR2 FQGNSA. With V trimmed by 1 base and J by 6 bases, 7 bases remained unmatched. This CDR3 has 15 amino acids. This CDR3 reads CASSLGGGGADTQYF. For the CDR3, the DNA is TGTGCCAGCAGCTTAGGGGGGGGAGGTGCCGATACGCAGTATTTT.

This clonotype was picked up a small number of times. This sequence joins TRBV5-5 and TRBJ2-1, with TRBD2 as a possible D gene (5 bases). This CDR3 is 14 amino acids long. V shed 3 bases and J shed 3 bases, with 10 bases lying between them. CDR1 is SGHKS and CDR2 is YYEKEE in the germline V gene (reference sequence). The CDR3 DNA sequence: TGTGCCAGCAGCTCGGACTCTTACTACAATGAGCAGTTCTTC. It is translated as CASSSDSYYNEQFF.